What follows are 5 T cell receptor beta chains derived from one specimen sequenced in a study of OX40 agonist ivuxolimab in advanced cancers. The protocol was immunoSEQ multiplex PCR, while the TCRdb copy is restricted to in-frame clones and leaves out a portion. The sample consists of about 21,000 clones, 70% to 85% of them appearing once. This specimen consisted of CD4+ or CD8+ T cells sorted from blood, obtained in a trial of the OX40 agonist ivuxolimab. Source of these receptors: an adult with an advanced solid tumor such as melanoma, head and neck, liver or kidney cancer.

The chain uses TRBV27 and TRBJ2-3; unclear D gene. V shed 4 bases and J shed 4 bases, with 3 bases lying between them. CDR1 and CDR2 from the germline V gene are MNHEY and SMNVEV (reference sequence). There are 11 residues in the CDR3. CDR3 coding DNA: TGTGCCAGCAGTTATGCAGATACGCAGTATTTT. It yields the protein CASSYADTQYF.

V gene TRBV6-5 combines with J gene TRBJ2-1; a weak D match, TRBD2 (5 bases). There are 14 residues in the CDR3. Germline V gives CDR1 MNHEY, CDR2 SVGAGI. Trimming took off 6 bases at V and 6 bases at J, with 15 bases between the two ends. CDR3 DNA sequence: TGTGCCAGCAGCCCCGCGCGGGCGGTCAATGAGCAGTTCTTC. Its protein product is CASSPARAVNEQFF.

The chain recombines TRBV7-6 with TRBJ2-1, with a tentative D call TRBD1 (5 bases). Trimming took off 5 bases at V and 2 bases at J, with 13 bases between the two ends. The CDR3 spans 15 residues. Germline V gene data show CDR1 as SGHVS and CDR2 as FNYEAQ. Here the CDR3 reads CASSQKGSPYNEQFF. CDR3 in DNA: TGTGCCAGCAGCCAAAAGGGGTCGCCCTACAATGAGCAGTTCTTC. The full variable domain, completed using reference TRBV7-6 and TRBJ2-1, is GAGVSQSPRYKVTKRGQDVALRCDPISGHVSLYWYRQALGQGPEFLTYFNYEAQQDKSGLPNDRFSAERPEGSISTLTIQRTEQRDSAMYRCASSQKGSPYNEQFFGPGTRLTVL.

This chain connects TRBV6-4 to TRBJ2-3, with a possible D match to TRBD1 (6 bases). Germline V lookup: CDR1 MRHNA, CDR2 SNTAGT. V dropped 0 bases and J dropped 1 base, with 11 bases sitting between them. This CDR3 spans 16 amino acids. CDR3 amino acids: CASSDSGGRGTDTQYF. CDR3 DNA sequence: TGTGCCAGCAGTGACTCTGGGGGCAGGGGCACAGATACGCAGTATTTT.

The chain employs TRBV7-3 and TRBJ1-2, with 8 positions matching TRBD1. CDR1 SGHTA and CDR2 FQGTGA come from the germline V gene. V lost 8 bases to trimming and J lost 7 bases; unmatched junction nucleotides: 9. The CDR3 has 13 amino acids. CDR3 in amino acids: CASGPTGEAGYTF. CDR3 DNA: TGTGCCAGCGGGCCGACAGGGGAGGCTGGCTACACCTTC. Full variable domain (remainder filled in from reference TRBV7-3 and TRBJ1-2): GAGVSQTPSNKVTEKGKYVELRCDPISGHTALYWYRQSLGQGPEFLIYFQGTGAADDSGLPNDRFFAVRPEGSVSTLKIQRTERGDSAVYLCASGPTGEAGYTFGSGTRLTVV.